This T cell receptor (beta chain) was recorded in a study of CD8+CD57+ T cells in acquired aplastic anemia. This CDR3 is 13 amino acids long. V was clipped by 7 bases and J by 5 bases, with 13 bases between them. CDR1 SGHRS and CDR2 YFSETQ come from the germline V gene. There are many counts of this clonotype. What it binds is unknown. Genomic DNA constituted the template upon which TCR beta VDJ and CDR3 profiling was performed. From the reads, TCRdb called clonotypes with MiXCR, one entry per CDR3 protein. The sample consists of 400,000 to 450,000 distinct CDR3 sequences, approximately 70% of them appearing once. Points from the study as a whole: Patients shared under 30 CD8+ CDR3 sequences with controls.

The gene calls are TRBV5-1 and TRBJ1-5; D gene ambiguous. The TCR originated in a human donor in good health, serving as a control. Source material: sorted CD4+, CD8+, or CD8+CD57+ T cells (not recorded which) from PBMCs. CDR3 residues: CASDTRDDQPQHF. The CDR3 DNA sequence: TGCGCCAGCGACACACGGGATGATCAGCCCCAGCATTTT.